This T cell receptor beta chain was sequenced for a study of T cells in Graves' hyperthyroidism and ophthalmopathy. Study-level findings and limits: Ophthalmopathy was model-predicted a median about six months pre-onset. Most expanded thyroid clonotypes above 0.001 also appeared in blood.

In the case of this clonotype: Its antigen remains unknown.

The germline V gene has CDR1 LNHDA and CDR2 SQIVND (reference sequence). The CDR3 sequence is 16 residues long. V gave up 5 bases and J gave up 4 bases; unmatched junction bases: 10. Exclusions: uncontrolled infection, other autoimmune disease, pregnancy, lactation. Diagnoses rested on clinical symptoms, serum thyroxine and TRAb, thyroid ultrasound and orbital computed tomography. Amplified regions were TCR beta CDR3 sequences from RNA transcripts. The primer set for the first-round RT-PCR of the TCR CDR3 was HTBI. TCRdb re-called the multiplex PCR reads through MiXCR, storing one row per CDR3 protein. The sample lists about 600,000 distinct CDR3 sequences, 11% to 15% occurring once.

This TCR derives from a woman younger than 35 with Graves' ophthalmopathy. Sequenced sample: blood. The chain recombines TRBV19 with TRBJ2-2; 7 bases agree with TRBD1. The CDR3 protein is CASSPLTGWSTGELFF. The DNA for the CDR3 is TGTGCCAGTAGTCCATTGACAGGGTGGAGCACCGGGGAGCTGTTTTTT.